Listed below are T cell receptor beta chains from one sample, sequenced in a study of spatial heterogeneity in lung cancer. TCRdb reprocessed the 5' RACE reads via MiXCR and lists one record per CDR3 protein. The repertoire holds approximately 40,000 distinct CDR3 sequences, with about 6.5% as singletons. The sequencing used PBMCs, collected at surgery. Receptors were obtained from a female donor with early-stage non-small cell lung cancer. Each CDR3 is given with its conserved first and last residue. The D gene is left open where the match is weak. Rows may omit the clone size; those that give it use once, few, many or a size class.

clone_size: many
j_call: TRBJ2-1
v_call: TRBV6-2/TRBV6-3
d_call: TRBD1
cdr3_nt: TGTGCCAGCAGTCACGACAGGGGGGCCTACAATGAGCAGTTCTTC
cdr3_aa: CASSHDRGAYNEQFF

clone_size: few
j_call: TRBJ2-1
v_call: TRBV27
d_call: NA
cdr3_nt: TGTGCCAGCAGTTCGTTCCGGGGGTACAATGAGCAGTTCTTC
cdr3_aa: CASSSFRGYNEQFF

clone_size: many
j_call: TRBJ1-6
v_call: TRBV10-3
d_call: NA
cdr3_nt: TGTGCCGTCGCCCCAGGGGTTAAATCACCCCTCCACTTT
cdr3_aa: CAVAPGVKSPLHF

clone_size: many
j_call: TRBJ2-1
v_call: TRBV18
d_call: NA
cdr3_nt: TGTGCCAGCTCGTCCGCCGGCAGGGAGCAGTTCTTC
cdr3_aa: CASSSAGREQFF

clone_size: few
j_call: TRBJ1-6
v_call: TRBV5-1
d_call: NA
cdr3_nt: TGCGCCAGCAGCGACGGTAGGGGCGCGGATTCACCCCTCCACTTT
cdr3_aa: CASSDGRGADSPLHF

clone_size: many
j_call: TRBJ2-3
v_call: TRBV7-9
d_call: NA
cdr3_nt: TGTGCCAGCAGCTTTAATGGGCGGGGTGAGGATACGCAGTATTTT
cdr3_aa: CASSFNGRGEDTQYF

clone_size: many
j_call: TRBJ2-1
v_call: TRBV5-6
d_call: NA
cdr3_nt: TGTGCCAGCAGCTTGCCCGTAAGGGGGGGGTACAATGAGCAGTTCTTC
cdr3_aa: CASSLPVRGGYNEQFF

clone_size: NA
j_call: TRBJ2-3
v_call: TRBV18
d_call: TRBD1
cdr3_nt: TGTGCCAGCTCAACCCGGACAGGGAGTGACACAGATACGCAGTATTTT
cdr3_aa: CASSTRTGSDTDTQYF

clone_size: many
j_call: TRBJ2-1
v_call: TRBV4-2
d_call: TRBD1
cdr3_nt: TGTGCCAGCAGCCAAGACAGGGGGCTCAATGAGCAGTTCTTC
cdr3_aa: CASSQDRGLNEQFF

clone_size: many
j_call: TRBJ2-7
v_call: TRBV5-1
d_call: TRBD2
cdr3_nt: TGCGCCAGCAGCCTCCGGGGACTAGCGGGGGGTTTATCCTACGAGCAGTACTTC
cdr3_aa: CASSLRGLAGGLSYEQYF

clone_size: many
j_call: TRBJ1-2
v_call: TRBV19
d_call: NA
cdr3_nt: TGTGCCAGTAGCGATCGGACCTCCCTAGGCTACACCTTC
cdr3_aa: CASSDRTSLGYTF

clone_size: many
j_call: TRBJ1-1
v_call: TRBV12-3/TRBV12-4
d_call: NA
cdr3_nt: TGTGCCAGCAGCAGCGGACAGGAAGCTTTCTTT
cdr3_aa: CASSSGQEAFF

clone_size: many
j_call: TRBJ2-7
v_call: TRBV19
d_call: NA
cdr3_nt: TGTGCCAGTCCAAAACCGGGCCCGCCCCCCTACGAGCAGTACTTC
cdr3_aa: CASPKPGPPPYEQYF

clone_size: few
j_call: TRBJ2-7
v_call: TRBV18
d_call: TRBD1
cdr3_nt: TGTGCCAGCTCACCCGGGGGACAGGGGCTTTACGAGCAGTACTTC
cdr3_aa: CASSPGGQGLYEQYF

clone_size: many
j_call: TRBJ2-2
v_call: TRBV2
d_call: NA
cdr3_nt: TGTGCCAGCAGGAAGGACACCGGGGAGCTGTTTTTT
cdr3_aa: CASRKDTGELFF

clone_size: NA
j_call: TRBJ2-1
v_call: TRBV28
d_call: NA
cdr3_nt: TGTGCCAGCCAGGAGTACAATGAGCAGTTCTTC
cdr3_aa: CASQEYNEQFF

clone_size: NA
j_call: TRBJ2-2
v_call: TRBV10-1
d_call: TRBD1
cdr3_nt: TGCGCCAGCAGTGGGGGGACAGGGAGTAACACCGGGGAGCTGTTTTTT
cdr3_aa: CASSGGTGSNTGELFF

clone_size: NA
j_call: TRBJ2-5
v_call: TRBV11-2
d_call: TRBD2
cdr3_nt: TGTGCCAGCAGCTTGGAGCGGGGGAGCCAAGAGACCCAGTACTTC
cdr3_aa: CASSLERGSQETQYF

clone_size: many
j_call: TRBJ2-5
v_call: TRBV7-2
d_call: TRBD2
cdr3_nt: TGTGCCAGCAGCTTAGTGGGGACTAGCAAAGAGACCCAGTACTTC
cdr3_aa: CASSLVGTSKETQYF

clone_size: many
j_call: TRBJ1-1
v_call: TRBV6-6
d_call: NA
cdr3_nt: TGTGCCAGCAGTACTGGAGAGAACACTGAAGCTTTCTTT
cdr3_aa: CASSTGENTEAFF

clone_size: NA
j_call: TRBJ2-3
v_call: TRBV2
d_call: NA
cdr3_nt: TGTGCCAGCAGTGATTTTATTGCCGCAGATACGCAGTATTTT
cdr3_aa: CASSDFIAADTQYF

clone_size: many
j_call: TRBJ1-1
v_call: TRBV24-1
d_call: NA
cdr3_nt: TGTGCCACCAGTGGGGCAGGGGCAGCCGACACTGAAGCTTTCTTT
cdr3_aa: CATSGAGAADTEAFF

clone_size: many
j_call: TRBJ1-2
v_call: TRBV6-2/TRBV6-3
d_call: TRBD1
cdr3_nt: TGTGCCAGCAGTTACTCACAGGGGGACTACTATGGCTACACCTTC
cdr3_aa: CASSYSQGDYYGYTF

clone_size: many
j_call: TRBJ2-7
v_call: TRBV19
d_call: TRBD1
cdr3_nt: TGTGCCAGTACCCCCGCGACAGGGGGCTCCTACGAGCAGTACTTC
cdr3_aa: CASTPATGGSYEQYF

clone_size: many
j_call: TRBJ1-1
v_call: TRBV3-1
d_call: NA
cdr3_nt: TGTGCCAGCAGCCATAGAGGGCCCATCGGGAAGTACACTGAAGCTTTCTTT
cdr3_aa: CASSHRGPIGKYTEAFF

clone_size: many
j_call: TRBJ1-1
v_call: TRBV28
d_call: NA
cdr3_nt: TGTGCCAGCAGTTTACGGGTTATGGGAACTGAAGCTTTCTTT
cdr3_aa: CASSLRVMGTEAFF

clone_size: few
j_call: TRBJ2-5
v_call: TRBV7-9
d_call: NA
cdr3_nt: TGTGCCAGCAGCCCCGGGGGACCGGAGACCCAGTACTTC
cdr3_aa: CASSPGGPETQYF

clone_size: few
j_call: TRBJ2-7
v_call: TRBV9
d_call: TRBD2
cdr3_nt: TGTGCCAGCAGCGTCGGCGGGGGGCCCTACGAGCAGTACTTC
cdr3_aa: CASSVGGGPYEQYF

clone_size: few
j_call: TRBJ2-3
v_call: TRBV5-4
d_call: NA
cdr3_nt: TGTGCCAGCAGCTTCCGACGGACGGGCACAGATACGCAGTATTTT
cdr3_aa: CASSFRRTGTDTQYF

clone_size: NA
j_call: TRBJ2-6
v_call: TRBV2
d_call: NA
cdr3_nt: TGTGCCAGCAGTACGATAGGGGCTGGGGCCAACGTCCTGACTTTC
cdr3_aa: CASSTIGAGANVLTF

clone_size: NA
j_call: TRBJ1-5
v_call: TRBV2
d_call: NA
cdr3_nt: TGTGCCAGCAGGAGTGGTCAACGGGATCAGTCCCAGCATTTT
cdr3_aa: CASRSGQRDQSQHF

clone_size: many
j_call: TRBJ2-1
v_call: TRBV2
d_call: TRBD1
cdr3_nt: TGTGCCAGCTTCGGACAGGGGGCGGAAAATGAGCAGTTCTTC
cdr3_aa: CASFGQGAENEQFF

clone_size: few
j_call: TRBJ2-1
v_call: TRBV5-1
d_call: NA
cdr3_nt: TGCGCCAGCAGCCGGGACGGGGGACGGGTCCACAATGAGCAGTTCTTC
cdr3_aa: CASSRDGGRVHNEQFF

clone_size: few
j_call: TRBJ2-4
v_call: TRBV6-6
d_call: TRBD2
cdr3_nt: TGTGCCAGCAGTTCGGGACTAGCGGGGGCCCTAGCCAAAAACATTCAGTACTTC
cdr3_aa: CASSSGLAGALAKNIQYF

clone_size: many
j_call: TRBJ1-1
v_call: TRBV11-1
d_call: NA
cdr3_nt: TGTGCCAGCAGCCGAATAAGGAGGGGATTGAACACTGAAGCTTTCTTT
cdr3_aa: CASSRIRRGLNTEAFF

clone_size: many
j_call: TRBJ2-7
v_call: TRBV7-6
d_call: NA
cdr3_nt: TGTGCCAGCAGCTTAGCGCAAGGAGGGGTTGAGTCCTACGAGCAGTACTTC
cdr3_aa: CASSLAQGGVESYEQYF

clone_size: many
j_call: TRBJ2-5
v_call: TRBV15
d_call: NA
cdr3_nt: TGTGCCACCAGGAGTAGGGGGGTTGGGGAGACCCAGTACTTC
cdr3_aa: CATRSRGVGETQYF

clone_size: many
j_call: TRBJ1-4
v_call: TRBV19
d_call: NA
cdr3_nt: TGTGCCAGTACGTCTTTTTTTGGCGCAACTAATGAAAAACTGTTTTTT
cdr3_aa: CASTSFFGATNEKLFF

clone_size: many
j_call: TRBJ2-1
v_call: TRBV30
d_call: TRBD1
cdr3_nt: TGTGCCTGGGACAGGGAAGGAAACAATGAGCAGTTCTTC
cdr3_aa: CAWDREGNNEQFF

clone_size: many
j_call: TRBJ2-5
v_call: TRBV7-6
d_call: TRBD1
cdr3_nt: TGTGCCAGCACCCGAGGGGGCCCAAAAGAGACCCAGTACTTC
cdr3_aa: CASTRGGPKETQYF

clone_size: many
j_call: TRBJ2-1
v_call: TRBV5-1
d_call: NA
cdr3_nt: TGCGCCAGCCAACCTAACGCCAAGCAGTTCTTC
cdr3_aa: CASQPNAKQFF

clone_size: few
j_call: TRBJ2-2
v_call: TRBV18
d_call: NA
cdr3_nt: TGTGCCAGCTCACCAACGACGGCGAACACCGGGGAGCTGTTTTTT
cdr3_aa: CASSPTTANTGELFF

clone_size: many
j_call: TRBJ2-1
v_call: TRBV7-2
d_call: TRBD2
cdr3_nt: TGTGCCAGCAGTCCAGCTAGCGGGGGGGCCAATGAGCAGTTCTTC
cdr3_aa: CASSPASGGANEQFF

clone_size: many
j_call: TRBJ2-3
v_call: TRBV7-2
d_call: NA
cdr3_nt: TGTGCCAGCAGCTTAGCAAGAAAGGCGGGGGATACGCAGTATTTT
cdr3_aa: CASSLARKAGDTQYF

clone_size: NA
j_call: TRBJ2-3
v_call: TRBV20-1
d_call: NA
cdr3_nt: TGCAGTGCTTCCCCGGCGGGTTCCACGGTGACGCAGTATTTT
cdr3_aa: CSASPAGSTVTQYF

clone_size: NA
j_call: TRBJ2-2
v_call: TRBV20-1
d_call: NA
cdr3_nt: TGCAGTGCCCCCGGGACTCCGAACACCGGGGAGCTGTTTTTT
cdr3_aa: CSAPGTPNTGELFF

clone_size: many
j_call: TRBJ2-3
v_call: TRBV7-8
d_call: NA
cdr3_nt: TGTGCCAGCACCACGGGACTCGCGCCTTCGGATACGCAGTATTTT
cdr3_aa: CASTTGLAPSDTQYF

clone_size: NA
j_call: TRBJ2-1
v_call: TRBV5-1
d_call: TRBD2
cdr3_nt: TGCGCCAGCAGCCCCGGACTAGCGGGTAAGGATGAGCAGTTCTTC
cdr3_aa: CASSPGLAGKDEQFF

clone_size: few
j_call: TRBJ1-1
v_call: TRBV19
d_call: NA
cdr3_nt: TGTGCCAGTCAACGACACCCGGGCACTGAAGCTTTCTTT
cdr3_aa: CASQRHPGTEAFF

clone_size: few
j_call: TRBJ1-1
v_call: TRBV5-1
d_call: NA
cdr3_nt: TGCGCCAGCACCCTAGGGACTTCGAACACTGAAGCTTTCTTT
cdr3_aa: CASTLGTSNTEAFF

clone_size: NA
j_call: TRBJ2-3
v_call: TRBV5-1
d_call: TRBD1
cdr3_nt: TGCGCCAGCAGCCCCCCCCGACAGGGGATCACAGATACGCAGTATTTT
cdr3_aa: CASSPPRQGITDTQYF

clone_size: many
j_call: TRBJ2-3
v_call: TRBV5-1
d_call: TRBD1
cdr3_nt: TGCGCCAGCAGCCCTGAGGACAGGGGGCGCACAGATACGCAGTATTTT
cdr3_aa: CASSPEDRGRTDTQYF

clone_size: few
j_call: TRBJ2-2
v_call: TRBV18
d_call: TRBD1
cdr3_nt: TGTGCCAGCTCACCAAATCGACAGGGCTTCGGGGAGCTGTTTTTT
cdr3_aa: CASSPNRQGFGELFF

clone_size: many
j_call: TRBJ2-5
v_call: TRBV28
d_call: NA
cdr3_nt: TGTGCCAGCACTTCTAGATTGGAGACCCAGTACTTC
cdr3_aa: CASTSRLETQYF

clone_size: many
j_call: TRBJ2-6
v_call: TRBV10-3
d_call: TRBD2
cdr3_nt: TGTGCCATCAGTGAGTCAACGGGGGGCTCTGGGGCCAACGTCCTGACTTTC
cdr3_aa: CAISESTGGSGANVLTF

clone_size: many
j_call: TRBJ1-6
v_call: TRBV7-9
d_call: TRBD1
cdr3_nt: TGTGCCAGCAGCATAGGACAGGCAAATTCACCCCTCCACTTT
cdr3_aa: CASSIGQANSPLHF

clone_size: NA
j_call: TRBJ2-5
v_call: TRBV15
d_call: TRBD1
cdr3_nt: TGTGCCACCAGCAGTCTTAAGACAGGGGGTAAAGAGACCCAGTACTTC
cdr3_aa: CATSSLKTGGKETQYF